This is a list of T cell receptor beta chains from one sample in a study of shared clonotypes between healthy human individuals. Profiled with immunoSEQ multiplex PCR; TCRdb holds only in-frame clones, not every one. The table shows over a million clones, with more than 60% occurring only once. Material for sequencing was memory CD4+ T cells sorted from blood. Receptors were obtained from a man aged 18 to 30 in good health. The CDR3 runs from the conserved cysteine through the conserved F or W. A D gene is named only where the DNA matches it firmly. Size is omitted from some rows. Given values are once, few, many or a class for expanded clones.

V	D	J	size	CDR3	DNA
TRBV5-1	NA	TRBJ2-7	once	CASSEFGAREQYF	TGCGCCAGCAGTGAGTTTGGGGCGCGGGAGCAGTACTTC
TRBV7-2	TRBD2	TRBJ2-7	NA	CASRIMAGEPYEQYF	TGTGCCAGCAGGATAATGGCGGGAGAGCCCTACGAGCAGTACTTC
TRBV5-1	NA	TRBJ1-1	few	CASSSPNTEAFF	TGCGCCAGCAGCTCCCCGAACACTGAAGCTTTCTTT
TRBV19	NA	TRBJ1-5	NA	CASSIGRDAGQPQHF	TGTGCCAGTAGTATAGGTCGGGACGCGGGTCAGCCCCAGCATTTT
TRBV5-1	TRBD2	TRBJ2-1	NA	CASSLDGGGADEQFF	TGCGCCAGCAGCTTGGATGGCGGGGGGGCCGATGAGCAGTTCTTC
TRBV7-2	NA	TRBJ2-7	NA	CASSLAGGAYEQYF	TGTGCCAGCAGCTTAGCAGGGGGAGCCTACGAGCAGTACTTC
TRBV5-1	NA	TRBJ1-1	NA	CASSEVRTNTEAFF	TGCGCCAGCAGCGAGGTTAGAACGAACACTGAAGCTTTCTTT
TRBV6-7	TRBD2	TRBJ2-1	few	CASSYRTSGYNEQFF	TGTGCCAGCAGTTATAGGACTAGCGGCTACAATGAGCAGTTCTTC
TRBV5-4	NA	TRBJ1-1	NA	CASSLRGWNTEAFF	TGTGCCAGCAGCTTGAGAGGGTGGAACACTGAAGCTTTCTTT
TRBV30	NA	TRBJ1-1	NA	CAWSLGRMNTEAFF	TGTGCCTGGAGTTTAGGACGGATGAACACTGAAGCTTTCTTT
TRBV11-2	NA	TRBJ1-1	NA	CASSFERGTEAFF	TGTGCCAGCAGCTTCGAGAGGGGGACTGAAGCTTTCTTT
TRBV29-1	TRBD2	TRBJ2-3	NA	CSVGGGVTSGRALTDTQYF	TGCAGCGTTGGTGGGGGGGTAACTAGCGGGAGGGCTTTGACAGATACGCAGTATTTT
TRBV7-2	TRBD2	TRBJ2-3	NA	CASRSGRGTDTQYF	TGTGCCAGCAGAAGCGGGAGGGGTACAGATACGCAGTATTTT
TRBV7-2	TRBD1	TRBJ2-5	NA	CASSTTGIFQETQYF	TGTGCCAGCAGTACGACAGGGATATTCCAAGAGACCCAGTACTTC
TRBV5-1	NA	TRBJ2-1	NA	CASSSRLGTNNEQFF	TGCGCCAGCAGCTCGCGACTAGGGACAAACAATGAGCAGTTCTTC
TRBV20-1	TRBD1	TRBJ2-1	NA	CGTGGSEQFF	TGCGGGACAGGGGGAAGTGAGCAGTTCTTC
TRBV2	NA	TRBJ2-1	NA	CASRDDSGEQFF	TGTGCCAGCAGGGATGATTCGGGTGAGCAGTTCTTC
TRBV2	NA	TRBJ1-5	NA	CASSEGRSFNQPQHF	TGTGCCAGCAGTGAGGGCAGGTCTTTCAATCAGCCCCAGCATTTT
TRBV11-2	TRBD1	TRBJ2-5	NA	CASSRGQGAGETQYF	TGTGCCAGCAGCCGGGGACAGGGGGCGGGAGAGACCCAGTACTTC
TRBV30	TRBD1	TRBJ2-5	NA	CAWSPGQRPSETQYF	TGTGCCTGGAGTCCGGGACAGCGGCCATCGGAGACCCAGTACTTC
TRBV6-5	TRBD2	TRBJ2-7	NA	CASRTSLAGLYEQYF	TGTGCCAGCAGGACTTCCCTAGCGGGTCTCTACGAGCAGTACTTC
TRBV13	TRBD1	TRBJ1-4	NA	CASSLRQGGDEKLFF	TGTGCCAGCAGCTTACGACAGGGAGGGGATGAAAAACTGTTTTTT
TRBV9	NA	TRBJ2-5	NA	CASRKQGIPQETQYF	TGTGCCAGCAGAAAACAGGGCATACCTCAAGAGACCCAGTACTTC
TRBV2	TRBD2	TRBJ2-5	NA	CASTAGGETQYF	TGTGCTTCGACGGCGGGAGGAGAGACCCAGTACTTC
TRBV5-6	NA	TRBJ2-6	NA	CASSAGLTGANVLTF	TGTGCCAGCAGCGCCGGGTTAACTGGGGCCAACGTCCTGACTTTC
TRBV6-6	TRBD2	TRBJ2-7	NA	CASSLAGAGYEQYF	TGTGCCAGCTCACTGGCGGGAGCGGGCTACGAGCAGTACTTC
TRBV11-1	NA	TRBJ2-1	NA	CASSLSSSEQFF	TGTGCCAGCAGCTTGAGTAGCAGTGAGCAGTTCTTC
TRBV28	NA	TRBJ1-3	NA	CASSTPQSSGNTIYF	TGTGCCAGCAGTACCCCACAGAGCTCTGGAAACACCATATATTTT
TRBV4-1	NA	TRBJ1-1	NA	CASSQEVSWARNTEAFF	TGCGCCAGCAGCCAAGAAGTGAGCTGGGCCAGGAACACTGAAGCTTTCTTT
TRBV20-1	NA	TRBJ2-5	few	CSANRQETQYF	TGCAGTGCAAACAGGCAAGAGACCCAGTACTTC
TRBV27	NA	TRBJ2-7	NA	CASSLSGRSYEQYF	TGTGCCAGCAGTCTTAGCGGACGCTCCTACGAGCAGTACTTC
TRBV6-1	TRBD1	TRBJ2-2	NA	CASSERDRGLRELFF	TGTGCCAGCAGTGAACGGGACAGGGGGCTCCGGGAGCTGTTTTTT
TRBV5-5	NA	TRBJ2-7	NA	CASSWAGSGAGEQYF	TGTGCCAGCAGCTGGGCAGGATCGGGGGCGGGCGAGCAGTACTTC
TRBV7-9	NA	TRBJ1-1	NA	CASISQGTGAGSEAFF	TGTGCCAGCATCTCTCAGGGGACGGGAGCGGGGTCTGAAGCTTTCTTT
TRBV7-6	TRBD1	TRBJ1-4	NA	CASSLEADRVTEKLFF	TGTGCCAGCAGCTTAGAGGCCGACAGGGTTACAGAAAAACTGTTTTTT
TRBV12-2	NA	TRBJ2-1	NA	CASRLSGDPGSGSYNEQFF	TGTGCAAGTCGCTTAAGTGGGGACCCAGGGTCTGGCTCCTACAATGAGCAGTTCTTC
TRBV5-1	TRBD1	TRBJ2-5	once	CASRSGGQETQYF	TGCGCCAGCAGATCAGGGGGCCAAGAGACCCAGTACTTC
TRBV18	NA	TRBJ2-7	NA	CASSQGGRSYEQYF	TGTGCCAGCTCCCAGGGGGGTCGCTCCTACGAGCAGTACTTC
TRBV23-1	NA	TRBJ2-7	NA	CASTQTHEQYF	TGCGCCAGCACCCAAACCCACGAGCAGTACTTC
TRBV2	TRBD2	TRBJ2-2	NA	CASTIRREGGELFF	TGTGCCAGCACAATCCGGAGGGAGGGCGGGGAGCTGTTTTTT
TRBV7-9	NA	TRBJ2-3	NA	CASSLLGDTDTQYF	TGTGCCAGCAGCTTACTCGGTGACACAGATACGCAGTATTTT
TRBV6-5	NA	TRBJ2-7	NA	CASTTRSGGGHEQYF	TGTGCCAGCACCACAAGGTCCGGGGGCGGCCACGAGCAGTACTTC
TRBV7-3	NA	TRBJ2-3	NA	CASSQGLSTDTQYF	TGTGCCAGCAGCCAGGGACTTTCTACAGATACGCAGTATTTT
TRBV10-2	TRBD1	TRBJ1-1	many	CASSLRWPGQGGTEAFF	TGCGCCAGCAGCCTTAGATGGCCGGGACAGGGAGGCACTGAAGCTTTCTTT
TRBV11-2	NA	TRBJ1-1	few	CASSPAGITEAFF	TGTGCCAGCAGCCCTGCGGGGATCACTGAAGCTTTCTTT
TRBV4-1	TRBD1	TRBJ1-2	NA	CASSQEGGGLGDYGYTF	TGCGCCAGCAGCCAAGAAGGGGGCGGGCTGGGGGACTATGGCTACACCTTC
TRBV19	NA	TRBJ1-5	few	CASGWGGNQPQHF	TGTGCCAGTGGATGGGGGGGGAATCAGCCCCAGCATTTT
TRBV7-9	NA	TRBJ1-1	NA	CASRPGQMNTEAFF	TGTGCCAGCAGGCCTGGACAGATGAACACTGAAGCTTTCTTT